These T cell receptor beta chains were read from a single sample in a study of T cell changes during pregnancy in multiple sclerosis. Sequenced by immunoSEQ multiplex PCR; TCRdb stores in-frame clones only, minus some. The table shows about 79,000 clones, with about nine tenths occurring only once. Sequenced material: CD4+ T cells from peripheral blood mononuclear cells, taken in the second trimester of pregnancy. The receptor set was obtained from a female donor with multiple sclerosis, enrolled in a pregnancy study. Each CDR3 is given with its conserved first and last residue. A D gene is named only where the DNA matches it firmly. Size values are once, few and many counts, or a class for expanded clones, and some rows have none.

D gene	J gene	V gene	clone size	CDR3 protein	CDR3 DNA
-	TRBJ2-2	TRBV10-3	few	CAISERGTNTGELFF	TGTGCCATCAGTGAAAGGGGAACGAACACCGGGGAGCTGTTTTTT
-	TRBJ2-1	TRBV19	-	CASSFSGASYNEQFF	TGTGCCAGTAGTTTTAGCGGAGCCAGCTACAATGAGCAGTTCTTC
-	TRBJ1-5	TRBV2	-	CASSATEYSNQPQHF	TGTGCCAGCAGTGCTACAGAATATAGCAATCAGCCCCAGCATTTT
TRBD1	TRBJ1-4	TRBV4-1	once	CASSQDPTGANEKLFF	TGCGCCAGCAGCCAAGATCCGACAGGGGCCAATGAAAAACTGTTTTTT
-	TRBJ1-1	TRBV4-3	-	CASSQLRASEAFF	TGCGCCAGCAGCCAATTGAGGGCGTCTGAAGCTTTCTTT
TRBD1	TRBJ1-1	TRBV30	-	CAWSVRWAGGTEAFF	TGTGCCTGGAGTGTACGGTGGGCAGGGGGCACTGAAGCTTTCTTT
-	TRBJ2-2	TRBV2	-	CASSHHELLSTGELFF	TGTGCCAGCAGTCACCATGAACTGCTTAGCACCGGGGAGCTGTTTTTT
TRBD1	TRBJ2-5	TRBV5-1	once	CASSSTGGDLSQETQYF	TGCGCCAGCAGCTCAACAGGGGGCGACCTATCACAAGAGACCCAGTACTTC
-	TRBJ2-7	TRBV13	once	CASSASGGWEQYF	TGTGCCAGCAGCGCCTCGGGGGGCTGGGAGCAGTACTTC
TRBD1	TRBJ2-7	TRBV5-4	-	CASSIRQGSYEQYF	TGTGCCAGCAGCATAAGACAGGGGTCCTACGAGCAGTACTTC
TRBD1	TRBJ2-7	TRBV13	once	CASKDREIYEQYF	TGTGCCAGCAAGGACAGGGAAATATACGAGCAGTACTTC
-	TRBJ2-7	TRBV6-5	-	CASSNGVGPLAEQYF	TGTGCCAGCAGCAACGGCGTGGGTCCCCTAGCCGAGCAGTACTTC
-	TRBJ2-1	TRBV7-2	-	CASSPRTVYNEQFF	TGTGCCAGCAGCCCCCGGACAGTCTACAATGAGCAGTTCTTC
TRBD2	TRBJ2-1	TRBV14	-	CASSQGLAEQFF	TGTGCCAGCAGCCAAGGACTAGCGGAGCAGTTCTTC
TRBD1	TRBJ1-2	TRBV4-3	-	CASSQGPSTGLDGYTF	TGCGCCAGCAGCCAAGGCCCCTCGACAGGGTTGGATGGCTACACCTTC
-	TRBJ1-6	TRBV5-6	-	CASSFAGSDSPLHF	TGTGCCAGCAGCTTCGCAGGGTCGGATTCACCCCTCCACTTT
-	TRBJ2-1	TRBV11-3	few	CASSSTVGEQFF	TGTGCCAGCAGCTCAACAGTGGGTGAGCAGTTCTTC
-	TRBJ1-2	TRBV7-9	-	CASSLDGSYGYTF	TGTGCCAGCAGCTTAGATGGCTCCTATGGCTACACCTTC
-	TRBJ2-7	TRBV18	-	CASSPMVRFLSYEQYF	TGTGCCAGCTCACCGATGGTCCGGTTCTTGTCCTACGAGCAGTACTTC
-	TRBJ1-1	TRBV9	-	CASSVGQGNTEAFF	TGTGCCAGCAGCGTGGGTCAGGGGAACACTGAAGCTTTCTTT
-	TRBJ2-7	TRBV15	-	CATAKTADLYEQYF	TGTGCCACCGCGAAGACAGCCGACTTATACGAGCAGTACTTC
TRBD1	TRBJ1-1	TRBV28	-	CASSGRDRPNTEAFF	TGTGCCAGCTCCGGACGGGACAGGCCGAACACTGAAGCTTTCTTT
-	TRBJ1-2	TRBV23-1	many	CASSSRAYGYTF	TGCGCCAGCAGTTCCAGGGCCTATGGCTACACCTTC
TRBD1	TRBJ2-1	TRBV5-1	-	CASSLSDRGEGNEQFF	TGCGCCAGCAGCTTATCGGACAGGGGTGAGGGAAATGAGCAGTTCTTC
TRBD2	TRBJ2-7	TRBV7-2	-	CASSLALSGSVNEQYF	TGTGCCAGCAGCTTAGCGCTTAGCGGGAGTGTGAACGAGCAGTACTTC
TRBD1	TRBJ1-5	TRBV29-1	-	CSVYDRGWDQPQHF	TGCAGCGTTTACGACAGGGGTTGGGATCAGCCCCAGCATTTT
-	TRBJ2-3	TRBV5-4	-	CASSFRGPSTDTQYF	TGTGCCAGCAGCTTCAGGGGACCAAGCACAGATACGCAGTATTTT
-	TRBJ2-2	TRBV5-1	-	CASSLARLNTGELFF	TGCGCCAGCAGCTTGGCGAGACTTAACACCGGGGAGCTGTTTTTT
TRBD1	TRBJ2-7	TRBV5-1	-	CASSLGTGGKGEQYF	TGCGCCAGCAGCTTGGGGACAGGGGGAAAAGGCGAGCAGTACTTC
-	TRBJ2-2	TRBV7-6	once	CASSSVEGTGELFF	TGTGCCAGCAGCTCCGTGGAGGGCACCGGGGAGCTGTTTTTT
TRBD2	TRBJ2-7	TRBV29-1	-	CSVEVGVGLGGWYEQYF	TGCAGCGTTGAAGTTGGGGTTGGACTAGGCGGGTGGTACGAGCAGTACTTC
TRBD2	TRBJ2-7	TRBV4-1	-	CASSQSQGGVLYEQYF	TGCGCCAGCAGCCAAAGCCAGGGAGGGGTCCTCTACGAGCAGTACTTC